A selection of T cell receptor beta chains follows, all from one sample in a study of human T cells and chemical hapten exposure. TCRdb processed the RACE reads anew with MiXCR; each CDR3 protein has one entry. In the table there are about 47,000 distinct CDR3 sequences, about 3.5% of which are singletons. The sample comprised whole blood. Receptors were obtained from a human donor in good health. Some clones in this sample may be carry-over from other donors' samples. CDR3s include the opening cysteine and the closing phenylalanine or tryptophan. A D gene is named only where the DNA matches it firmly. The listing skips clone size in some rows; elsewhere it reads once, few, many or a size class.

d_gene	v_gene	abundance	len	j_gene	CDR3nt	CDR3aa
-	TRBV10-1	-	12	TRBJ2-7	TGCGCCAGCAGTGACAGCTCCTACGAGCAGTACTTC	CASSDSSYEQYF
TRBD2	TRBV9	few	16	TRBJ2-3	TGTGCCAGCAGCGTAACGCCCAGCGGGGGCACAGATACGCAGTATTTT	CASSVTPSGGTDTQYF
-	TRBV28	many	13	TRBJ1-2	TGTGCCAGCAGTTTAGCAGGGGATGTAGGCTACACCTTC	CASSLAGDVGYTF
-	TRBV5-1	many	14	TRBJ1-1	TGCGCCAGCAGCTCCACGGGACTGAACACTGAAGCTTTCTTT	CASSSTGLNTEAFF
-	TRBV29-1	many	12	TRBJ1-1	TGCAGCGTTGGAGTACTCTACACTGAAGCTTTCTTT	CSVGVLYTEAFF
TRBD2	TRBV28	few	18	TRBJ2-5	TGTGCCAGCAGTTTCCTCCCGGGACTAGCGGGACGGGGGGAGACCCAGTACTTC	CASSFLPGLAGRGETQYF
-	TRBV5-1	-	17	TRBJ1-6	TGCGCCAGCAGCTTCTCGGGGGCCGGAACCTATAATTCACCCCTCCACTTT	CASSFSGAGTYNSPLHF
-	TRBV11-2	-	14	TRBJ2-1	TGTGCCAGCAGCTTAGTTCTAGGGAACAATGAGCAGTTCTTC	CASSLVLGNNEQFF
TRBD1	TRBV4-2	many	14	TRBJ2-5	TGTGCCAGCAGCACCCGACAGGGCCCCGAGACCCAGTACTTC	CASSTRQGPETQYF
-	TRBV20-1	many	13	TRBJ1-1	TGCAGTTTACTAGCGGGACGAGGGGCTGAAGCTTTCTTT	CSLLAGRGAEAFF
-	TRBV11-2	-	15	TRBJ2-5	TGTGCCAGCAGCTTCTGGACCGTTCTCCAAGAGACCCAGTACTTC	CASSFWTVLQETQYF
-	TRBV28	many	15	TRBJ2-7	TGTGCCAGCAGTTTCAGCAGACTAAGCTCCTACGAGCAGTACTTC	CASSFSRLSSYEQYF
-	TRBV5-5	many	15	TRBJ1-1	TGTGCCAGCAGCTTGCAACAGTTCATGAACACTGAAGCTTTCTTT	CASSLQQFMNTEAFF
TRBD1	TRBV28	many	15	TRBJ1-5	TGTGCCAGCAGTTCTAACCCAGGGGGGGATCAGCCCCAGCATTTT	CASSSNPGGDQPQHF
TRBD1	TRBV20-1	many	18	TRBJ2-6	TGCAGTGCTAGGTCCGGGACAGGGGCTATCTCTGGGGCCAACGTCCTGACTTTC	CSARSGTGAISGANVLTF
-	TRBV5-1	-	17	TRBJ1-5	TGCGCCAGCAGCCACCCAGGGGTACGAAATAGCAATCAGCCCCAGCATTTT	CASSHPGVRNSNQPQHF
-	TRBV29-1	-	14	TRBJ1-6	TGCACCCCAGCCCCAGTTTCTGATAATTCACCCCTCCACTTT	CTPAPVSDNSPLHF